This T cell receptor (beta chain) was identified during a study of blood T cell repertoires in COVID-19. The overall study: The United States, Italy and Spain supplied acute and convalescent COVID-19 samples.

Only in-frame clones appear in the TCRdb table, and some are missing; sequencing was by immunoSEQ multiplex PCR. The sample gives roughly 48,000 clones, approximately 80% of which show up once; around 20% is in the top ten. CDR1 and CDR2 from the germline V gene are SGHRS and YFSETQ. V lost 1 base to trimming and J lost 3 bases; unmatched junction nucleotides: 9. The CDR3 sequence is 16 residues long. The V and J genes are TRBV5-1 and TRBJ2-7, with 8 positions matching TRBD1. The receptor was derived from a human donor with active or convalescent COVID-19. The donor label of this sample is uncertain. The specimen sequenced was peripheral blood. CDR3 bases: TGCGCCAGCAGCTTGTTCCGGGACAGGAGCTTCTACGAGCAGTACTTC. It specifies CASSLFRDRSFYEQYF.